Listed here are 7 T cell receptor beta chains from one sample, sequenced in a study of shared clonotypes between healthy human individuals. Sequenced by immunoSEQ multiplex PCR; TCRdb stores in-frame clones only, minus some. The table records about 670,000 clones, roughly 70% of them present only once. Sequencing was done on a sample of memory CD4+ T cells sorted from blood. Subset defined: CD45RA-negative fraction. The source of these receptors is a woman in her 30s in good health.

The chain links TRBV2 to TRBJ1-4, with D perhaps TRBD1 (5 bases). The V gene lost 4 bases and the J gene lost 2 bases, with 14 bases spanning the gap. Germline CDR1 and CDR2: SNHLY and FYNNEI. The CDR3 runs to 16 residues. CDR3 DNA: TGTGCCAGCAGTGTCCTGGGGGTTCCGACTAATGAAAAACTGTTTTTT. Translation gives CASSVLGVPTNEKLFF. The variable domain in full, completed from reference TRBV2 and TRBJ1-4, reads EPEVTQTPSHQVTQMGQEVILRCVPISNHLYFYWYRQILGQKVEFLVSFYNNEISEKSEIFDDQFSVERPDGSNFTLKIRSTKLEDSAMYFCASSVLGVPTNEKLFFGSGTQLSVL.

The rearrangement joins TRBV28 to TRBJ2-7; 8 bases line up with TRBD1. V shed 7 bases and J 1 base; nucleotides not matched to a gene: 6. The CDR3 contains 14 residues. Germline loops: CDR1 MDHEN, CDR2 SYDVKM. In nucleotides, the CDR3 is TGTGCCAGCACTGGTACAGGGGGTTCCTACGAGCAGTACTTC. Its protein product is CASTGTGGSYEQYF.

The chain joins TRBV10-2 to TRBJ1-5; maybe TRBD1 (5 bases). V lost 5 bases and J lost 7, with 15 bases in between. Germline V CDR1 and CDR2: WSHSY, SAAADI. The CDR3 loop spans 14 amino acids. The CDR3 DNA sequence: TGCGCCAGCAGTCCCGGACGGCAGGGACAGCCCCAGCATTTT. Translating it yields CASSPGRQGQPQHF.

This chain links TRBV19 with TRBJ2-2; a weak D match, TRBD1 (5 bases). The V end was cut by 4 bases, the J end by 5 bases, with 14 bases between. The length of the CDR3 is 15 residues. Germline V gene data show CDR1 as LNHDA and CDR2 as SQIVND (reference sequence). CDR3 protein: CASSTGLSPTGELFF. The CDR3 DNA is TGTGCCAGTAGTACAGGGTTGTCCCCTACCGGGGAGCTGTTTTTT.

The chain joins TRBV4-2 to TRBJ2-2; 8 bases agree with TRBD2. J was trimmed by 7 bases and V by 3 bases; bases with no gene match: 13. Per the germline V gene, CDR1 is LGHNA and CDR2 is YNFKEQ. The CDR3 loop spans 17 amino acids. CDR3 DNA: TGTGCCAGCAGCCAGCCGGGAGCGGGAGTCACAATCGGGGAGCTGTTTTTT. This encodes CASSQPGAGVTIGELFF.

The chain carries TRBV7-8 and TRBJ2-7; 7 bases line up with TRBD1. The V segment lost 5 bases and the J segment 0 bases; nucleotides outside the gene matches: 7. Germline V gene data show CDR1 as SGHVS and CDR2 as FQNEAQ. The CDR3 is 15 residues long. CDR3 nucleotide sequence: TGTGCCAGCAGCCTTGGGACAGTCTCCTCCTACGAGCAGTACTTC. It translates to CASSLGTVSSYEQYF.

This chain connects TRBV7-9 to TRBJ2-1, with 15 bases lining up with TRBD2. CDR1 and CDR2 from the germline V gene are SEHNR and FQNEAQ (reference sequence). With 8 bases clipped from V and 3 bases from J, the junction kept 8 bases outside the gene matches. The CDR3 covers 17 residues. The CDR3 DNA reads as TGTGCCAGCGCAGGACTAGCGGGAGGGCGGAACTACAATGAGCAGTTCTTC. It translates to CASAGLAGGRNYNEQFF.